The clone carrying this TCR beta chain was found a few times. Its antigen is not known. The CDR3 sequence is 14 residues long. V lost 3 bases and J 4 bases, leaving 12 bases between the germline ends. Germline lookup yields CDR1 MNHEY and CDR2 SMNVEV (reference sequence). TCRdb reanalysed the 5' RACE reads using MiXCR and keeps one entry per CDR3 protein. The top ten clones hold about 1.1% of a sample with around 340,000 distinct CDR3 sequences, around 15% of them seen once. The sample belongs to a study of CD8 T cells in ankylosing spondylitis. General study points: The clones that were linked to disease were reported to be significantly enriched in matched synovial fluid samples from ankylosing spondylitis patients. In synovial fluid and blood from reactive arthritis, some motif variants were previously reported. Disease-linked clones had a CD8+ phenotype and relatively low frequency in peripheral blood.

The receptor was isolated from a male donor with ankylosing spondylitis or in good health (not recorded which). The specimen was blood, either unsorted or a sorted T cell fraction (not recorded which). The chain employs TRBV27 and TRBJ1-1; D gene uncertain. This CDR3 reads CASSFSGSGTEAFF. The CDR3 DNA sequence: TGTGCCAGCAGTTTCTCGGGTTCAGGCACTGAAGCTTTCTTT.